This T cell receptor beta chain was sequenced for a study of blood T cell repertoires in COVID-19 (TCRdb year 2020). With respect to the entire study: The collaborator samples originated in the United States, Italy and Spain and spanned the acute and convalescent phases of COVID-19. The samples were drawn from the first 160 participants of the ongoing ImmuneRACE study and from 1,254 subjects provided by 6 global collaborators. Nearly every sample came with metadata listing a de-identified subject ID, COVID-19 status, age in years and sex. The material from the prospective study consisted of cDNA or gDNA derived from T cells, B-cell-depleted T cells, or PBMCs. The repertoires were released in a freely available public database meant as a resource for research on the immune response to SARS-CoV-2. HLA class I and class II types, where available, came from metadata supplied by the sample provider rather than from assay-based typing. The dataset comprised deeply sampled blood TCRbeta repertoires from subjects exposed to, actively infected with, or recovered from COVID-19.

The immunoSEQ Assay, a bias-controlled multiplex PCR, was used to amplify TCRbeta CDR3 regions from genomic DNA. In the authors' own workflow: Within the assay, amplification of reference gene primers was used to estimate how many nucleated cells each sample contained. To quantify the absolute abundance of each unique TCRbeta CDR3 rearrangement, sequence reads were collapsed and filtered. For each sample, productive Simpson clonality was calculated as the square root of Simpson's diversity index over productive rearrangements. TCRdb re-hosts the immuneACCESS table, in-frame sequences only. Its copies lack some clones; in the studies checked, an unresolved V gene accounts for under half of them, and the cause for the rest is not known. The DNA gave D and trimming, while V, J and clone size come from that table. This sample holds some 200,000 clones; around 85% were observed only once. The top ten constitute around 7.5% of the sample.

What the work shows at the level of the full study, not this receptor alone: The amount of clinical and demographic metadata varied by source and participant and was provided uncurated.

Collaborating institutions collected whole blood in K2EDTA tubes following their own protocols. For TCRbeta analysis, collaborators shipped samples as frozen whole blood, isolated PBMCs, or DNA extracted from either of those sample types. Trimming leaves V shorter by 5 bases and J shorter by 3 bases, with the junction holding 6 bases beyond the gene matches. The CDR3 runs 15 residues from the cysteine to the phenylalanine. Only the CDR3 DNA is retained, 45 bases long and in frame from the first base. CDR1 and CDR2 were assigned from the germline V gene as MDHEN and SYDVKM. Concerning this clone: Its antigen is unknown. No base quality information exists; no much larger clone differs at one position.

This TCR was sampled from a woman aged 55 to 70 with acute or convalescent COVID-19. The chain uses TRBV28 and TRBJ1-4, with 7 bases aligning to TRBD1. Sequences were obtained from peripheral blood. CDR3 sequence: CASSPYRGANEKLFF. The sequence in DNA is TGTGCCAGCAGTCCCTACAGGGGTGCTAATGAAAAACTGTTTTTT.